This T cell receptor beta chain appears in the sequencing data of a study of T-cell reconstitution after alpha-beta-depleted transplantation in children. This sample's TCRbeta library carried unique molecular identifier barcodes. MiXCR was run by TCRdb on the PCR reads, yielding one entry per CDR3 protein. This table holds approximately 800,000 distinct CDR3 sequences, around 17% found once. Points from the study as a whole: After one year, T-cell counts and TCRbeta diversity mostly came from new T cells. Where alpha-beta T cells came from about two months after transplant was reportedly several hundred expanded graft clones.

Trimming shortened V by 3 bases and J by 1 base, and 12 bases separated the two germline ends. The CDR3 loop spans 16 amino acids. This clonotype came up many times. Its antigen remains unidentified. This TCR came from a male patient aged 10 to 17 who had a stem cell transplant for acute lymphoblastic leukemia, so the T cells may come from the graft donor. The chain couples TRBV12-3 or TRBV12-4 to TRBJ2-2, with D maybe TRBD2 (6 bases). The sequences come from PBMCs, mostly from graft donor cells, collected 360 days after TCRalphabeta/CD19-depleted stem cell transplant. CDR3 amino acids: CASSFRTGRNTGELFF. The DNA for the CDR3 is TGTGCCAGCAGTTTTAGGACCGGGAGGAACACCGGGGAGCTGTTTTTT.